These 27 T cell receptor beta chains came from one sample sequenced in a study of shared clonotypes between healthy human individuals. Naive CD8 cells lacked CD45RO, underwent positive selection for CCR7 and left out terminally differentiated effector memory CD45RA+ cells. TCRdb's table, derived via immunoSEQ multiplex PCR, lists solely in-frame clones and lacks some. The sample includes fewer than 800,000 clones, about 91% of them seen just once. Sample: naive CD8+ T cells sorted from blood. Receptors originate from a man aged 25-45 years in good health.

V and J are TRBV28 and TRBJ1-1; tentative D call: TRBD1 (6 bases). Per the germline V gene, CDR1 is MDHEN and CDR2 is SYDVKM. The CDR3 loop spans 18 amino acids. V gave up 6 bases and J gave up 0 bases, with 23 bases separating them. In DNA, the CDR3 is TGTGCCAGCAGCTCCCTCCGCACAGGGATTTCCATGAACACTGAAGCTTTCTTT. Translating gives CASSSLRTGISMNTEAFF.

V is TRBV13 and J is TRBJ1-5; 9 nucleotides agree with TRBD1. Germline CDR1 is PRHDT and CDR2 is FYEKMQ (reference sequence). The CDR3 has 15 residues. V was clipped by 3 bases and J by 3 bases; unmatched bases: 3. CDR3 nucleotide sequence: TGTGCCAGCAGCTTCGGACAGGGGTCCAATCAGCCCCAGCATTTT. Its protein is CASSFGQGSNQPQHF.

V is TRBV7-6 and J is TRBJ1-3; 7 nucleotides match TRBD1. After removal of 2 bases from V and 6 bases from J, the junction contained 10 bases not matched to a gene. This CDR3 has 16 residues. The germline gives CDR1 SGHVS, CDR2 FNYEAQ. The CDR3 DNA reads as TGTGCCAGCAGCTTACCGTACAACAGGGGCGAAAACACCATATATTTT. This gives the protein CASSLPYNRGENTIYF.

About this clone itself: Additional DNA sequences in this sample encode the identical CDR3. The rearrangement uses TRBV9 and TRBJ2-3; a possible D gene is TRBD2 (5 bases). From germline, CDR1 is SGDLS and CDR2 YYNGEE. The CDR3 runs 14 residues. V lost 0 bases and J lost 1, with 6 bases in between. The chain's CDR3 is CASSVDGGTDTQYF. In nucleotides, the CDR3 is TGTGCCAGCAGCGTAGACGGGGGCACAGATACGCAGTATTTT.

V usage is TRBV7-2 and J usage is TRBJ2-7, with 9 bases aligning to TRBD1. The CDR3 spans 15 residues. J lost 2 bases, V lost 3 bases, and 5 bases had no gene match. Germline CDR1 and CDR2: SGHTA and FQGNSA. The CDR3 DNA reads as TGTGCCAGCAGCTTTACGGGACAGGGTCCCTACGAGCAGTACTTC. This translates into CASSFTGQGPYEQYF.

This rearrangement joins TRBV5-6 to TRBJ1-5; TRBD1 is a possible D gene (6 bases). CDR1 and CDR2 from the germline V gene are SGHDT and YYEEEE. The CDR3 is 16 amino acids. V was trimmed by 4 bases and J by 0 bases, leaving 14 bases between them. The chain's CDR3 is CASSEGGQYSNQPQHF. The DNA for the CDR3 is TGTGCCAGCAGCGAAGGGGGTCAATATAGCAATCAGCCCCAGCATTTT.

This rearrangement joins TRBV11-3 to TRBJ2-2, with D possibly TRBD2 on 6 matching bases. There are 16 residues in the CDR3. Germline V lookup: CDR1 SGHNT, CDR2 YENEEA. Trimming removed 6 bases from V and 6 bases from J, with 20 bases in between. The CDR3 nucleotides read TGTGCCAGCAGTCCTACTGCTACGGGAGATCCCGGGGAGCTGTTTTTT. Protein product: CASSPTATGDPGELFF.

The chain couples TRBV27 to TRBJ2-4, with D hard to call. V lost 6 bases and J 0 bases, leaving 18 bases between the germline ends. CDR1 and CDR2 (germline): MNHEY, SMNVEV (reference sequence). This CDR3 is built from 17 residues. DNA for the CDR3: TGTGCCAGCAGAAAAACCGGTGGGCCGTTAGCCAAAAACATTCAGTACTTC. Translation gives CASRKTGGPLAKNIQYF.

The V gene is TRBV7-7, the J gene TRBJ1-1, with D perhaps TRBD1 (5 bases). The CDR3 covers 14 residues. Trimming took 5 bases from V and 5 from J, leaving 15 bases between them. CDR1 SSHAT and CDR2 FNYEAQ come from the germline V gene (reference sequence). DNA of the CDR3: TGTGCCAGCAGCCCGGGGGGGTTCGGGACTGAAGCTTTCTTT. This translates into CASSPGGFGTEAFF.

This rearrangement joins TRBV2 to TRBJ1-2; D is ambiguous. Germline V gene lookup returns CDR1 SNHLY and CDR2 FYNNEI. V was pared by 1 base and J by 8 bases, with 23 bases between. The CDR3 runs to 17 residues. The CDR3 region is CASSEENEPGLVNGYTF. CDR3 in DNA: TGTGCCAGCAGTGAAGAAAATGAGCCCGGGCTTGTAAACGGCTACACCTTC.

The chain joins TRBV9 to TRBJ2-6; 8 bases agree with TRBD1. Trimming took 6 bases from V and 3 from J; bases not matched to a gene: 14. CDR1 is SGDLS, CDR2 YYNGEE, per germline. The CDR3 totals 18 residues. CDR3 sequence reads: CASTTFETQGVGANVLTF. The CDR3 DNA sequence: TGTGCCAGCACCACCTTTGAGACACAGGGGGTTGGGGCCAACGTCCTGACTTTC.

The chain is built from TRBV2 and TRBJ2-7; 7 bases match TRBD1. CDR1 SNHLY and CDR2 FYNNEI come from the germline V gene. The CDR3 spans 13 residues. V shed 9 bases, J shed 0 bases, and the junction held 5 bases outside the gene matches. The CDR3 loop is CARQGKSSYEQYF. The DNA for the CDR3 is TGTGCCAGACAGGGGAAGAGCTCCTACGAGCAGTACTTC.

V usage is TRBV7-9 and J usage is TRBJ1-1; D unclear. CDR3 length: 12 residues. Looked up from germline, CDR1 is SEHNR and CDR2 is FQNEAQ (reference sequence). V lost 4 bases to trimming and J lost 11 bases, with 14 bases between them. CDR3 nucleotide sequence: TGTGCCAGCAGCTCCGCGCAGTTTGGGGCTTTCTTT. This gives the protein CASSSAQFGAFF.

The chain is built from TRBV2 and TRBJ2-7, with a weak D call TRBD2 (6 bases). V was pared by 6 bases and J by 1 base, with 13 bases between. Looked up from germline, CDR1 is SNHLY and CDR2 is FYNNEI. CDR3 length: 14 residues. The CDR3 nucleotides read TGTGCCAGCAGCGACGGACTAAATTCCTACGAGCAGTACTTC. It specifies CASSDGLNSYEQYF.

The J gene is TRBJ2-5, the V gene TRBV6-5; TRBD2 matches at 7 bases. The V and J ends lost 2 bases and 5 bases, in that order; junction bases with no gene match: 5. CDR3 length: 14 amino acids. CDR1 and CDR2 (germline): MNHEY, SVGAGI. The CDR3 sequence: CASSYTGEGETQYF. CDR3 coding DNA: TGTGCCAGCAGTTACACCGGGGAGGGTGAGACCCAGTACTTC.

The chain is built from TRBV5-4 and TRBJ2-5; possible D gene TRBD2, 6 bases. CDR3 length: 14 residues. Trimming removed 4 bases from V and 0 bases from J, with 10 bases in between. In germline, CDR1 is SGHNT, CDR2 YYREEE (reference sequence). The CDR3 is CASSPGRYQETQYF. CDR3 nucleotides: TGTGCCAGCAGCCCGGGGAGGTACCAAGAGACCCAGTACTTC.

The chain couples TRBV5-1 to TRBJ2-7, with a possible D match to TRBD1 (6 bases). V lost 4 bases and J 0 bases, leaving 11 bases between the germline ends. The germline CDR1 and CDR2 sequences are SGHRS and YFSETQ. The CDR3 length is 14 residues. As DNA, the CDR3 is TGCGCCAGCAGCACCGACAGGAGCTCCTACGAGCAGTACTTC. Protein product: CASSTDRSSYEQYF.

As DNA, the CDR3 is TGTGCCTGGGGAGGACTAGCGGGAGGGCCCCATGAGCAGTTCTTC. This translates into CAWGGLAGGPHEQFF. V usage is TRBV30 and J usage is TRBJ2-1; 15 bases fit TRBD2. Germline V gene data show CDR1 as GTSNPN and CDR2 as SVGIG (reference sequence). Losses at the gene ends were 5 bases for V and 8 bases for J; bases not matched to a gene: 7. The CDR3 sequence is 15 residues long. The full variable domain, its missing parts supplied by reference TRBV30 and TRBJ2-1, is SQTIHQWPATLVQPVGSPLSLECTVEGTSNPNLYWYRQAAGRGLQLLFYSVGIGQISSEVPQNLSASRPQDRQFILSSKKLLLSDSGFYLCAWGGLAGGPHEQFFGPGTRLTVL.

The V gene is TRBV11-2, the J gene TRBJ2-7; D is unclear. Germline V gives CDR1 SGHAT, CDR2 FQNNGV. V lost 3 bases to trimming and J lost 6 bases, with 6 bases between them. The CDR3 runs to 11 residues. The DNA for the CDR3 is TGTGCCAGCAGCTTTGTAGGCGAGCAGTACTTC. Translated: CASSFVGEQYF. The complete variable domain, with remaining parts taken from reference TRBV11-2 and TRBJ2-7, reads EAGVAQSPRYKIIEKRQSVAFWCNPISGHATLYWYQQILGQGPKLLIQFQNNGVVDDSQLPKDRFSAERLKGVDSTLKIQPAKLEDSAVYLCASSFVGEQYFGPGTRLTVT.

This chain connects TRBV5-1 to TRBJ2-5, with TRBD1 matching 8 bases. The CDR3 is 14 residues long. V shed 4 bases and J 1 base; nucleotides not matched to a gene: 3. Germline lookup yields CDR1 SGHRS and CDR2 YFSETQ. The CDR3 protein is CASSPGTGQETQYF. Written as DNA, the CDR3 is TGCGCCAGCAGCCCGGGGACAGGCCAAGAGACCCAGTACTTC.

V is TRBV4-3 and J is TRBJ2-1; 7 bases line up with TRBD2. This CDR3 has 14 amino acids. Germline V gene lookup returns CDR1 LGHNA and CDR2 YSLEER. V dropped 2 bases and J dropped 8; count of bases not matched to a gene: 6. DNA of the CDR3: TGCGCCAGCAGCCAATTTGTTGGGGGGGATGAGCAGTTCTTC. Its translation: CASSQFVGGDEQFF.

CDR3 residues: CASSTGQASGNTIYF. As DNA, the CDR3 is TGTGCCAGCAGTACAGGACAGGCCTCTGGAAACACCATATATTTT. This chain uses TRBV6-6 with TRBJ1-3, with 7 bases matching TRBD1. CDR3 length equals 15 residues. The J segment lost 0 bases and the V segment lost 5 bases, leaving 4 bases of the junction unmatched. CDR1 is MNHNY, CDR2 SVGAGI, per germline (reference sequence).

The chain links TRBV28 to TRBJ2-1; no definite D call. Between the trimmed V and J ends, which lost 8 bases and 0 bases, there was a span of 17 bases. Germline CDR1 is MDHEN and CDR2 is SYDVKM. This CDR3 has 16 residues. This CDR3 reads CASRLFDPSSYNEQFF. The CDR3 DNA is TGTGCCAGCCGCCTCTTTGACCCGAGCTCCTACAATGAGCAGTTCTTC.

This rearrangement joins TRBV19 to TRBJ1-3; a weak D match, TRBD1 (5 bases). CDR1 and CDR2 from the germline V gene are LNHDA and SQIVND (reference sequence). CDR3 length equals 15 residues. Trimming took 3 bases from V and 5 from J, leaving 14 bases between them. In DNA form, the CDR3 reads TGTGCCAGTAGTATCTTCCGGGACTTTAGAAACACCATATATTTT. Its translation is CASSIFRDFRNTIYF.

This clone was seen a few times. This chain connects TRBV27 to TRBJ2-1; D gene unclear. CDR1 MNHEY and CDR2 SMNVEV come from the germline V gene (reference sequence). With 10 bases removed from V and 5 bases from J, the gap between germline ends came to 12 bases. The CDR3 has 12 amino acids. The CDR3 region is CATSPSNNEQFF. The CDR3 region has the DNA TGTGCCACCTCCCCCTCGAACAATGAGCAGTTCTTC.

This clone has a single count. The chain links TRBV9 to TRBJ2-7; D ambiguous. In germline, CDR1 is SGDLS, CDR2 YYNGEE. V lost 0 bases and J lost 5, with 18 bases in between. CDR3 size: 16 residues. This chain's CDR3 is CASSVAPDTALDEQYF. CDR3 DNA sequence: TGTGCCAGCAGCGTAGCCCCTGACACGGCGCTAGACGAGCAGTACTTC.

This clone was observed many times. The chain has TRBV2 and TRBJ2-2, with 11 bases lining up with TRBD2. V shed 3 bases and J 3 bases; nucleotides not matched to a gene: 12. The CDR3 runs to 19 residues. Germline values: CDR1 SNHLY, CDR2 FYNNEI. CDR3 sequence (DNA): TGTGCCAGCAGTGATCCAATTTCGGGTAGCGGGAGGGACACCGGGGAGCTGTTTTTT. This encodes CASSDPISGSGRDTGELFF.